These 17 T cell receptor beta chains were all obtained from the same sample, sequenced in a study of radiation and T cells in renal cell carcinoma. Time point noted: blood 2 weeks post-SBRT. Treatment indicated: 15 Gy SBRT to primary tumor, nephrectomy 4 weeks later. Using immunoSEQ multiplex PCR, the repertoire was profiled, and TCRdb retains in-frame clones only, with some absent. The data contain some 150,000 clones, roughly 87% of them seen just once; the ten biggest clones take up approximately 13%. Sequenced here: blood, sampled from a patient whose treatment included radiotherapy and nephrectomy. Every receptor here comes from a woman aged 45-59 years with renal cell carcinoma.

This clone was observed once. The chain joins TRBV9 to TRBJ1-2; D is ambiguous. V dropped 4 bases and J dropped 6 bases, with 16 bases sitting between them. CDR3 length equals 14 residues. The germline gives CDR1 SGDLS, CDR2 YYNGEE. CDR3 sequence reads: CASSTQGGTHGYTF. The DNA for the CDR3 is TGTGCCAGCAGCACCCAAGGAGGTACCCATGGCTACACCTTC.

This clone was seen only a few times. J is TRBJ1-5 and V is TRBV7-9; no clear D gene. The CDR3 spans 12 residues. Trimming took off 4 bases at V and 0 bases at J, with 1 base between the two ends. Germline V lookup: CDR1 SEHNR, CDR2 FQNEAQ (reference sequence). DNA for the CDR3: TGTGCCAGCAGCTATAGCAATCAGCCCCAGCATTTT. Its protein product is CASSYSNQPQHF.

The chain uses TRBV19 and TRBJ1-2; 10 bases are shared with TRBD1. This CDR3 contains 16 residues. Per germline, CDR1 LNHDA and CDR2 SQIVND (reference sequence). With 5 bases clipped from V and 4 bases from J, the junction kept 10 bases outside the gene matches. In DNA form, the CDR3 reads TGTGCCAGTAGTGGGACAGGGGACTTGAGAGCCTATGGCTACACCTTC. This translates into CASSGTGDLRAYGYTF.

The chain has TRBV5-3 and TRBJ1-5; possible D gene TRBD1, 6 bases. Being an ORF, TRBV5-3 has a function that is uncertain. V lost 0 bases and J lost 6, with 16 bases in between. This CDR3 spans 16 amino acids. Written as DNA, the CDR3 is TGTGCCAGAAGCTTGGTCGCACAGGGATCGGGTCAGCCCCAGCATTTT. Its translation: CARSLVAQGSGQPQHF.

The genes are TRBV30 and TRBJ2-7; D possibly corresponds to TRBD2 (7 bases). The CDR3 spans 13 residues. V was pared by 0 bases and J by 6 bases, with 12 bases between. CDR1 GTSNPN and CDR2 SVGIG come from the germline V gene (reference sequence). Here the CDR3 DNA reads TGTGCCTGGAGTGTTGGCGGGGGCTCCGAGCAGTACTTC. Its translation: CAWSVGGGSEQYF.

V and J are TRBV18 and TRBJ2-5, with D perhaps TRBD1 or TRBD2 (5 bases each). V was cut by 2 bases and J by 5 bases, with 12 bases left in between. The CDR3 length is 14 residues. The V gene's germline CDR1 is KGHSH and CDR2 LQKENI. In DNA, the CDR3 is TGTGCCAGCTCACCAAGGGACCTAGTGGAGACCCAGTACTTC. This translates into CASSPRDLVETQYF.

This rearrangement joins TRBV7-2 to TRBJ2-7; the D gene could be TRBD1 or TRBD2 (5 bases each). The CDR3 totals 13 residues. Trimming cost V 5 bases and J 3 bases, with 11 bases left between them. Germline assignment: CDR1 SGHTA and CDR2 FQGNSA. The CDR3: CASSPGPFYEQYF. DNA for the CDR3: TGTGCCAGCAGCCCGGGACCCTTCTACGAGCAGTACTTC.

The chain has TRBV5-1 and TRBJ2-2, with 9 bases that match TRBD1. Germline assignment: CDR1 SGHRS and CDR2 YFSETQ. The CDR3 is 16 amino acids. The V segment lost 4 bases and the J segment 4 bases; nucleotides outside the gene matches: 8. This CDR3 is CASSPWTGEGTGELFF. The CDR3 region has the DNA TGCGCCAGCAGCCCGTGGACAGGGGAAGGCACCGGGGAGCTGTTTTTT.

The CDR3: CASSRQGSNQPQHF. CDR3 DNA sequence: TGTGCCAGCAGCCGTCAGGGTAGCAATCAGCCCCAGCATTTT. The V and J genes are TRBV7-9 and TRBJ1-5; D is possibly TRBD1 (5 bases). This CDR3 has 14 amino acids. From germline, CDR1 is SEHNR and CDR2 FQNEAQ (reference sequence). V shed 5 bases and J shed 0 bases, with 8 bases lying between them.

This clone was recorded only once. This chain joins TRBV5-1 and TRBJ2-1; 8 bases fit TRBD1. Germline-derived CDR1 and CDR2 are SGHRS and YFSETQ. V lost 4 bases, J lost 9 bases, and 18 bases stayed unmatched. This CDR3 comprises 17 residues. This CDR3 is CASSATINRGASPEQFF. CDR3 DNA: TGCGCCAGCAGCGCCACTATCAACAGGGGGGCTTCGCCTGAGCAGTTCTTC.

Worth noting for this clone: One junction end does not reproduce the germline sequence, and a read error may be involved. In nucleotides, the CDR3 is TGTGCCAGCAGTACCGTGGGGACGAACACTGAAGCTTTCTTT. This encodes CASSTVGTNTEAFF. V and J are TRBV19 and TRBJ1-1; possibly TRBD1 for D (5 bases). The CDR3 totals 14 residues. The germline gives CDR1 LNHDA, CDR2 SQIVND (reference sequence).

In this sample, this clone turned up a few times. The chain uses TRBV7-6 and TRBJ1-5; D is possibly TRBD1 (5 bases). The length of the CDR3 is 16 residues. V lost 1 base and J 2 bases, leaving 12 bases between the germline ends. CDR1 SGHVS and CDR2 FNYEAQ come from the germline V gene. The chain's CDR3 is CASSLGFRTRNQPQHF. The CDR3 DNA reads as TGTGCCAGCAGCTTAGGTTTTAGGACACGCAATCAGCCCCAGCATTTT.

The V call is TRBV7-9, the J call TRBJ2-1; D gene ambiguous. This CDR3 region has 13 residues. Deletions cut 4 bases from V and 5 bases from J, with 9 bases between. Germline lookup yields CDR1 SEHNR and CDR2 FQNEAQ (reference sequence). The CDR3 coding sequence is TGTGCCAGCAGCTCCCTGAACCACAATGAGCAGTTCTTC. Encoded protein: CASSSLNHNEQFF. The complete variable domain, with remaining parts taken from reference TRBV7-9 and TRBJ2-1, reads DTGVSQNPRHKITKRGQNVTFRCDPISEHNRLYWYRQTLGQGPEFLTYFQNEAQLEKSRLLSDRFSAERPKGSFSTLEIQRTEQGDSAMYLCASSSLNHNEQFFGPGTRLTVL.

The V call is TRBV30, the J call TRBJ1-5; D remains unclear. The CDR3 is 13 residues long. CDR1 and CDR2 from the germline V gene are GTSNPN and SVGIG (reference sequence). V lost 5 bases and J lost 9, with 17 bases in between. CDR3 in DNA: TGTGCCTGGGGCGATTCCGCCACGGGGCCCCAGCATTTT. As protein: CAWGDSATGPQHF.

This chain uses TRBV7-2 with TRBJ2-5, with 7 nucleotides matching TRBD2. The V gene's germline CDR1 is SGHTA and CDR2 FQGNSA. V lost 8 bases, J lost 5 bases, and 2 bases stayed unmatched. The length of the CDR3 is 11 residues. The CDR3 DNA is TGTGCCAGCGGGGGGGTTGAGACCCAGTACTTC. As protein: CASGGVETQYF.

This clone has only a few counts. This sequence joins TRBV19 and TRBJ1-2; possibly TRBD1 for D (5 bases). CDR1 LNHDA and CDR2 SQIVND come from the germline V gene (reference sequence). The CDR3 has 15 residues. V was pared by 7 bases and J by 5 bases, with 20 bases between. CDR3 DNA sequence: TGTGCCAGTAATTCCGGGACGGGAAACGAGTATGGCTACACCTTC. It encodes CASNSGTGNEYGYTF.

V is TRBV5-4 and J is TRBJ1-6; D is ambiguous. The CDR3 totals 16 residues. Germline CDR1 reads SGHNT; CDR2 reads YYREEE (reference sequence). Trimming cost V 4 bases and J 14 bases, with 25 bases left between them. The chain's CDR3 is CASSQQSSYRGKSLHF. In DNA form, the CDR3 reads TGTGCCAGCAGCCAACAATCTTCTTATCGAGGGAAATCCCTCCACTTT.